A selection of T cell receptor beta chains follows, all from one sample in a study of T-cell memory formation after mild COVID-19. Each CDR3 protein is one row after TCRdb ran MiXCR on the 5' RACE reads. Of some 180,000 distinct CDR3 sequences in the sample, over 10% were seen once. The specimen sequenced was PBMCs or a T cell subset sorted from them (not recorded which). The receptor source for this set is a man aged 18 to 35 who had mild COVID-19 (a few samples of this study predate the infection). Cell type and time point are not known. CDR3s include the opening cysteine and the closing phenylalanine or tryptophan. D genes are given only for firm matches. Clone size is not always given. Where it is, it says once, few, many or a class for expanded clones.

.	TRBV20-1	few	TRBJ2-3	TGCAGTGCTAGACAGGGGACAGATACGCAGTATTTT	CSARQGTDTQYF
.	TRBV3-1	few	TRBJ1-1	TGTGCCAGCAGCCAAGTCACTGAAGCTTTCTTT	CASSQVTEAFF
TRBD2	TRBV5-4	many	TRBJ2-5	TGTGCCAGCAGCTTGTCCAGCGGGGCCCAAGAGACCCAGTACTTC	CASSLSSGAQETQYF
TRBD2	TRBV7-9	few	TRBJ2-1	TGTGCCAGCAGCGCCTTAGCGGGGGCAGGGGAGCAGTTCTTC	CASSALAGAGEQFF
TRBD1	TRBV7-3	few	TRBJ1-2	TGTGCCAGCAGCTTAGGCCCGGGACAGGCCTATGGCTACACCTTC	CASSLGPGQAYGYTF
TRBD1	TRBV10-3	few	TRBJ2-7	TGTGCCATCAGGACCGGGACAGGCTCCTACGAGCAGTACTTC	CAIRTGTGSYEQYF
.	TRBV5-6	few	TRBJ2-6	TGTGCCAGCAGCGGTTACAGGATGAGCTCTGGGGCCAACGTCCTGACTTTC	CASSGYRMSSGANVLTF
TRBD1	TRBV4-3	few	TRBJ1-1	TGCGCCAGCAGCCAAGATCGTGACAGGGACACTGAAGCTTTCTTT	CASSQDRDRDTEAFF
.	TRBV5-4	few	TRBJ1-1	TGTGCCAGCAGCCAGGACGGGACGAACACTGAAGCTTTCTTT	CASSQDGTNTEAFF
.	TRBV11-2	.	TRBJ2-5	TGTGCCAGCAGCCCACGGGACGCCGGAGAGACCCAGTACTTC	CASSPRDAGETQYF
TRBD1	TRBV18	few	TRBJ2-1	TGTGCCAGCTCAGTAACCCGGGACAGGGGCTCCTACAATGAGCAGTTCTTC	CASSVTRDRGSYNEQFF
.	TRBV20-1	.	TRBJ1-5	TGCAGTGCTAGAGAAGATAGCAATCAGCCCCAGCATTTT	CSAREDSNQPQHF
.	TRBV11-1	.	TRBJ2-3	TGTGCCAGCAGCTTAGGCTCTGCTAGCTCGAGCACAGATACGCAGTATTTT	CASSLGSASSSTDTQYF
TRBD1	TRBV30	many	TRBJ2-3	TGTGCCTGGAGTGTACAGGGGGCAGATACGCAGTATTTT	CAWSVQGADTQYF
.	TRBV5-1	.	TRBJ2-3	TGCGCCAGCAGCGGCCGGACCACAGATACGCAGTATTTT	CASSGRTTDTQYF
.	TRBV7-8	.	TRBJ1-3	TGTGCCAGCAGCCCTAAGCTTTGGGACACCAACTCTGGAAACACCATATATTTT	CASSPKLWDTNSGNTIYF
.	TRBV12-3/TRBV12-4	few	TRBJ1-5	TGTGCCAGCAGTTTTGATAGCAATCAGCCCCAGCATTTT	CASSFDSNQPQHF
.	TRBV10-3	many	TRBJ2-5	TGTGCCATCAGTGCTTCACTAGCCACTGAAGAGACCCAGTACTTC	CAISASLATEETQYF
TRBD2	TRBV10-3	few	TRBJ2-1	TGTGCCACAGGACTAGCGGGGGGCAATGAGCAGTTCTTC	CATGLAGGNEQFF
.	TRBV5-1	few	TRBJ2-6	TGCGCCAGCAGGGATTCCTCTGGGGCCAACGTCCTGACTTTC	CASRDSSGANVLTF
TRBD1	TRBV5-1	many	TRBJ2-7	TGCGCCAGCAGCTGGGACAGGAGCTCCTACGAGCAGTACTTC	CASSWDRSSYEQYF
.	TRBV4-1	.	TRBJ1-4	TGCGCCAGCAGCCAACCCCAGTTGGCAGCTAATGAAAAACTGTTTTTT	CASSQPQLAANEKLFF
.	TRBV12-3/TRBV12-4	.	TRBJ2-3	TGTGCCAGCAGTTTTGGCGGGGTCGATGCAGATACGCAGTATTTT	CASSFGGVDADTQYF
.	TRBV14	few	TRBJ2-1	TGTGCCAGCAGCCAAAGTGGACCCAATGAGCAGTTCTTC	CASSQSGPNEQFF
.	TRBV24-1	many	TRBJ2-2	TGTGCCACCAGGCGCACCGGGGAGCTGTTTTTT	CATRRTGELFF
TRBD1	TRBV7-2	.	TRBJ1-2	TGTGCCAGCAGCTTAGCGGGGACAGGGATAATTTTTGACTACACCTTC	CASSLAGTGIIFDYTF
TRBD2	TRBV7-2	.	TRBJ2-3	TGTGCCAGCAGCCTTAAGCGGGGCCTCACAGATACGCAGTATTTT	CASSLKRGLTDTQYF
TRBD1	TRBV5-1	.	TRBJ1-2	TGCGCCAGCAGCTTGGGGGACAGGGCCCGAGGATACACCTTC	CASSLGDRARGYTF
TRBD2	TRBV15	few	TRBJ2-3	TGTGCCACCAGCAGATGGAGGACTAGGGCAGATACGCAGTATTTT	CATSRWRTRADTQYF
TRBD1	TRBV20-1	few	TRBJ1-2	TGCAGTGCTAGGGCTCATGACAGGGTGCGTGGCTACACCTTC	CSARAHDRVRGYTF
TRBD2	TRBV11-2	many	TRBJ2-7	TGTGCCAGCAGCTTGAACCCTAGCGGGGGGGCCGGTGAGCAGTACTTC	CASSLNPSGGAGEQYF
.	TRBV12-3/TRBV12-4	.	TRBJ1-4	TGTGCCAGCAGCGGAGGGCGGCTTGAAAAACTGTTTTTT	CASSGGRLEKLFF
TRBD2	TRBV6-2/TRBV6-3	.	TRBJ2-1	TGTGCCAGCAGTCCGACTAGCGGGGGTATGGCAGATGAGCAGTTCTTC	CASSPTSGGMADEQFF
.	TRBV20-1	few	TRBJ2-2	TGCAGTGCTAGCGGGGAGAACACCGGGGAGCTGTTTTTT	CSASGENTGELFF
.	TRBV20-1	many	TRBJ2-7	TGCAGTGCTAGAGATCCTGCGTCTGGGTCCTACGAGCAGTACTTC	CSARDPASGSYEQYF
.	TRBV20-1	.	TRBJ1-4	TGCAGTGCTAGCGGGGGCGGGACTAATGAAAAACTGTTTTTT	CSASGGGTNEKLFF
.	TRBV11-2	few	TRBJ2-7	TGTGCCAGCAGCGGGGCCGCCTACGAGCAGTACTTC	CASSGAAYEQYF
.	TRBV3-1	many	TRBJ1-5	TGTGCCAGCAGCCCATATGGGGGAAATCAGCCCCAGCATTTT	CASSPYGGNQPQHF
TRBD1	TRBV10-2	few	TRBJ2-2	TGCGCCAGCAACTCGGGACAGGGCTCCACCGGGGAGCTGTTTTTT	CASNSGQGSTGELFF
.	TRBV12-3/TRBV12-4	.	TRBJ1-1	TGTGCCAGCAGTTTGAGGCATCACACTGAAGCTTTCTTT	CASSLRHHTEAFF